This T cell receptor beta chain was obtained from a study of cytomegalovirus exposure and HLA in healthy donors. Study-wide findings and caveats: Most TCR sequences were uncommon, yet certain public TCRs appeared in many donors.

The PCR had 60 Vbeta and 13 Jbeta primers. Some clones are missing from TCRdb's copy, which holds only in-frame ones; the method was immunoSEQ multiplex PCR. This sample has about 140,000 clones, with around 85% found just once. Healthy people donating bone marrow made up the donors. Germline V lookup: CDR1 SEHNR, CDR2 FQNEAQ (reference sequence). The CDR3 is made up of 14 amino acids. This clone was observed once. As yet, its antigen is unknown. Sequences were obtained from PBMCs. The rearrangement joins TRBV7-9 to TRBJ2-5; TRBD2 aligns across 7 bases. The end of the DNA aligns better with TRBJ2-7, so the J call may be wrong. The clonotype was recovered from a female donor in good health and CMV-seronegative. CDR3 in amino acids: CASSPELAIHEQYF. The DNA for the CDR3 is TGTGCCAGCAGCCCAGAACTAGCGATCCACGAGCAGTACTTC.